This T cell receptor beta chain was identified during a study of persistence of HIV-infected CD4 T cells. Study background: Multiple blood draws of up to roughly 200 mL, except a couple of donors with single leukapheresis.

An overlapping HIV-1 Gag peptide pool stimulated these cells at roughly 1 ug/peptide/mL. CD40L/CD69 double-negative CD45RO-high memory CD4+ T cells were collected. Adults with HIV-1 started suppressive ART while chronically infected. This CDR3 is 15 amino acids long. Germline loops: CDR1 MGHRA, CDR2 YSYEKL. V shed 4 bases, J shed 2 bases, and the junction held 4 bases outside the gene matches. This was the immunoSEQ version 4 assay in survey mode. Sequencing was performed with immunoSEQ multiplex PCR; in TCRdb, only in-frame clones are kept and a portion is missing. The sample lists 50,000 to 65,000 clones, approximately 75% occurring once. In the case of this clone: What it binds is unknown.

J is TRBJ2-2 and V is TRBV4-1; 7 positions match TRBD2. The sequence was collected from an adult man with HIV who was CMV-seropositive. Sequencing used CD4+ T cells sorted from PBMCs after approximately 19-hour stimulation, obtained from a patient who received antiretroviral therapy. The CDR3 sequence: CASSRTSVNTGELFF. CDR3 coding DNA: TGCGCCAGCAGCCGAACTAGCGTCAACACCGGGGAGCTGTTTTTT.